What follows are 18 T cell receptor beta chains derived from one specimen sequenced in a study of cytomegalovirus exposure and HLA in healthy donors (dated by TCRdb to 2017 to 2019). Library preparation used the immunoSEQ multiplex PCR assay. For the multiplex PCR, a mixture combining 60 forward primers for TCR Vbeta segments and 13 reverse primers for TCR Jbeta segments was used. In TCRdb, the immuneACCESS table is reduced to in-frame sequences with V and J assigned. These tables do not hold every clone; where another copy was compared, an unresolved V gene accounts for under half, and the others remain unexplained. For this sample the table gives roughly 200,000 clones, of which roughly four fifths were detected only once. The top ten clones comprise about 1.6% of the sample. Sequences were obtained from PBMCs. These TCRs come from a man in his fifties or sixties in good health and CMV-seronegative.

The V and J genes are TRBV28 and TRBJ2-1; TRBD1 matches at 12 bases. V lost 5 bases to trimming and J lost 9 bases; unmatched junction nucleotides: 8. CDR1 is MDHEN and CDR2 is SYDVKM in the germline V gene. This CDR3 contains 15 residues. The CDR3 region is CASSTPGTGGGEQFF. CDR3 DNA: TGTGCCAGCAGTACGCCCGGGACAGGGGGCGGTGAGCAGTTCTTC.

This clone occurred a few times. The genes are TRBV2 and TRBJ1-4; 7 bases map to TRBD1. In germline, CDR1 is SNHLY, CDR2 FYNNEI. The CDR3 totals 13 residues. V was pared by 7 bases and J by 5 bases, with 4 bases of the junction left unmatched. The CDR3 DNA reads TGTGCCAGCACCAGGGACAGAAATGAAAAACTGTTTTTT. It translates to CASTRDRNEKLFF.

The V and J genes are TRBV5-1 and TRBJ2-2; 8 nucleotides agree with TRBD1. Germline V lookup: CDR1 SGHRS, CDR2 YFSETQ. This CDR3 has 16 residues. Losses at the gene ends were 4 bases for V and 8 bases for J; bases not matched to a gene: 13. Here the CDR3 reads CASSGPGQVPLGELFF. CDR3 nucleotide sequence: TGCGCCAGCAGCGGTCCGGGACAGGTTCCTCTTGGGGAGCTGTTTTTT.

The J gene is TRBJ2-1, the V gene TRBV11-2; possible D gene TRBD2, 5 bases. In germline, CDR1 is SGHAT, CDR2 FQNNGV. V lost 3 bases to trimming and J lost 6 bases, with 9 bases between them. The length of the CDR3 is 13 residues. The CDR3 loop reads CASSFSDFNEQFF. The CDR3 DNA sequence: TGTGCCAGCAGCTTTTCGGACTTCAATGAGCAGTTCTTC.

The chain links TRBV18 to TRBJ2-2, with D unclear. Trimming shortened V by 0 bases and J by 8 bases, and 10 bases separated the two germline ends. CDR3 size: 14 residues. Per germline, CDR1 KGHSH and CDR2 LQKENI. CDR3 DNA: TGTGCCAGCTCACCACCCGGCCCCAGGGGGGAGCTGTTTTTT. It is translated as CASSPPGPRGELFF. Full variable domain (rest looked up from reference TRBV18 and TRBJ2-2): NAGVMQNPRHLVRRRGQEARLRCSPMKGHSHVYWYRQLPEEGLKFMVYLQKENIIDESGMPKERFSAEFPKEGPSILRIQQVVRGDSAAYFCASSPPGPRGELFFGEGSRLTVL.

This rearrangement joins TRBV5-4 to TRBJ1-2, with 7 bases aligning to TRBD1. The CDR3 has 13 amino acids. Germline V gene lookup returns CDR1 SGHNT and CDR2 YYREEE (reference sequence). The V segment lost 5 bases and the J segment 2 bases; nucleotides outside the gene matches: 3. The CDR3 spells CASRLDRNYGYTF. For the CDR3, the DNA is TGTGCCAGCAGACTGGACAGGAACTATGGCTACACCTTC. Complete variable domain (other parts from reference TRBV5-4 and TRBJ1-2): ETGVTQSPTHLIKTRGQQVTLRCSSQSGHNTVSWYQQALGQGPQFIFQYYREEENGRGNFPPRFSGLQFPNYSSELNVNALELDDSALYLCASRLDRNYGYTFGSGTRLTVV.

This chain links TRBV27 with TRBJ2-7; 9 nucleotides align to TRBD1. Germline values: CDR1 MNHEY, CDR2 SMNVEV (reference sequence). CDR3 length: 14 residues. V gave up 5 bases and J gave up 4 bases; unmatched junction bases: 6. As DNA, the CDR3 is TGTGCCAGCAGTCGTACAGGGGGCGTATACGAGCAGTACTTC. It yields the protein CASSRTGGVYEQYF.

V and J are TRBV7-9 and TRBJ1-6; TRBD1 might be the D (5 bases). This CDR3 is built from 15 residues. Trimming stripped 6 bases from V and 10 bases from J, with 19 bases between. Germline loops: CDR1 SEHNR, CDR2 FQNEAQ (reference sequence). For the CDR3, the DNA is TGTGCCAGCAGTGATATGGACATTATCGGATCACCCCTCCACTTT. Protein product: CASSDMDIIGSPLHF.

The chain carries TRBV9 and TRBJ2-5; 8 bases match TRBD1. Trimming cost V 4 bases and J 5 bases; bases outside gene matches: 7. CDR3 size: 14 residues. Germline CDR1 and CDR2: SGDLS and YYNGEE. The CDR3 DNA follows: TGTGCCAGCAGCCAGGGACAGGAGGGGGAGACCCAGTACTTC. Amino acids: CASSQGQEGETQYF.

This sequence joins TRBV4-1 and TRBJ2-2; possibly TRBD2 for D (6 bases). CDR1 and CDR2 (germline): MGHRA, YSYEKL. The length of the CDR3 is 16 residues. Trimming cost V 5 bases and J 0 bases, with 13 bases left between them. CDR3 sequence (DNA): TGCGCCAGCAGCTTCATAGGGAGGTCGAACACCGGGGAGCTGTTTTTT. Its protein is CASSFIGRSNTGELFF.

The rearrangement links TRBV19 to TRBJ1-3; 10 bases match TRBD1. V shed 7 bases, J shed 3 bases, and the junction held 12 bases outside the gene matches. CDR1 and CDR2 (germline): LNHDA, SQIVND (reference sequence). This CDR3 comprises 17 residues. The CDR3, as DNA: TGTGCCAGTACGGGACAGGGGCACTATGGCCATGGAAACACCATATATTTT. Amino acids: CASTGQGHYGHGNTIYF.

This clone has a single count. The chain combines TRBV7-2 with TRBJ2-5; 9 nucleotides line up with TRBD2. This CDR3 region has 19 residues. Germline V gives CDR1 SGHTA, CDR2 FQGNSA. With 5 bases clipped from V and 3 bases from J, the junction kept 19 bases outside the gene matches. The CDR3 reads CASSPRGSGGPKSKETQYF. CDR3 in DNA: TGTGCCAGCAGCCCTAGAGGTAGCGGGGGCCCGAAGAGTAAAGAGACCCAGTACTTC.

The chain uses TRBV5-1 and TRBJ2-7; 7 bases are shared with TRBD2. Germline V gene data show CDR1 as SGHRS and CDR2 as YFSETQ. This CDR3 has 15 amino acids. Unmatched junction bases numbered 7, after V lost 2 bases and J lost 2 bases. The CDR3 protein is CASSLGGLAAYEQYF. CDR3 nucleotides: TGCGCCAGCAGCTTAGGAGGTCTAGCGGCCTACGAGCAGTACTTC.

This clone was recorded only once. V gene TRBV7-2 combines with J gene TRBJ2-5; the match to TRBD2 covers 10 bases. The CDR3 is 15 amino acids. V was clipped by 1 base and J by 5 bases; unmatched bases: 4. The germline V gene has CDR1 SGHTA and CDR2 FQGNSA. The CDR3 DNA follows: TGTGCCAGCAGCTTAGTAGCGGGGGGCTGGGAGACCCAGTACTTC. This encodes CASSLVAGGWETQYF.

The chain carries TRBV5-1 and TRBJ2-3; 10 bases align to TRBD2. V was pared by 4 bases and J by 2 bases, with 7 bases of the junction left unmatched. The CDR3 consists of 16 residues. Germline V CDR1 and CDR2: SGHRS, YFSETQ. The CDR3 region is CASSPTLAGNTDTQYF. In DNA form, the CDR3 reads TGCGCCAGCAGCCCAACACTAGCGGGGAACACAGATACGCAGTATTTT.

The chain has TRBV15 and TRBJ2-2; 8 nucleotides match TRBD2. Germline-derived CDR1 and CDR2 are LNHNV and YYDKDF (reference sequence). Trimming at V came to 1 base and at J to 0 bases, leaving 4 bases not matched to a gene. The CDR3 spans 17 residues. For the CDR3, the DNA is TGTGCCACCAGCAGAGTTCGCGGGGGGTCGAACACCGGGGAGCTGTTTTTT. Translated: CATSRVRGGSNTGELFF.

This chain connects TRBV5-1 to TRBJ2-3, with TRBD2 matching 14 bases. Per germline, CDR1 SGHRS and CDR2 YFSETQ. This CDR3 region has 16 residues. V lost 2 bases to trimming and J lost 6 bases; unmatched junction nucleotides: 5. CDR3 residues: CASSFGTSGSGDTQYF. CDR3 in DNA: TGCGCCAGCAGCTTCGGGACTAGCGGGAGCGGGGATACGCAGTATTTT.

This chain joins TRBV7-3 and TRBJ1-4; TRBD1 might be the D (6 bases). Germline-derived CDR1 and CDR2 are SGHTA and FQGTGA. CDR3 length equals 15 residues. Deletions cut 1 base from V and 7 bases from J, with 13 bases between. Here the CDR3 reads CASSLKGRGPEKLFF. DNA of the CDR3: TGTGCCAGCAGCTTAAAGGGCAGGGGACCTGAAAAACTGTTTTTT. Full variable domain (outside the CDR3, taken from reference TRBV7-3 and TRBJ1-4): GAGVSQTPSNKVTEKGKYVELRCDPISGHTALYWYRQSLGQGPEFLIYFQGTGAADDSGLPNDRFFAVRPEGSVSTLKIQRTERGDSAVYLCASSLKGRGPEKLFFGSGTQLSVL.